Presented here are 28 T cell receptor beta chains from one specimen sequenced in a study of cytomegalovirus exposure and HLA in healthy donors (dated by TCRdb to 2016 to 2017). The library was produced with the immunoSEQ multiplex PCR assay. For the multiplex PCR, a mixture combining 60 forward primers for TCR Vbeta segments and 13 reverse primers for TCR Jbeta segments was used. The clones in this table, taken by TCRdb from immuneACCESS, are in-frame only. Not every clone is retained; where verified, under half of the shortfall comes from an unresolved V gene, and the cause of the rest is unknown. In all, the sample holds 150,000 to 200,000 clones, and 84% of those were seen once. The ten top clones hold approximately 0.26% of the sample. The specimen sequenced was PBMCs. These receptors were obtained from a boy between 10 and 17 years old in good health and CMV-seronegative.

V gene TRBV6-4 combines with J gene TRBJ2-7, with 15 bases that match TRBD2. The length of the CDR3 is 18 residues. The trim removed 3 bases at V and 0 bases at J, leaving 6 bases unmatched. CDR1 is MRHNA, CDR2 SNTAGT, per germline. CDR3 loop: CASSEGTSGRPISYEQYF. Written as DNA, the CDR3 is TGTGCCAGCAGTGAAGGGACTAGCGGGAGGCCCATCTCCTACGAGCAGTACTTC.

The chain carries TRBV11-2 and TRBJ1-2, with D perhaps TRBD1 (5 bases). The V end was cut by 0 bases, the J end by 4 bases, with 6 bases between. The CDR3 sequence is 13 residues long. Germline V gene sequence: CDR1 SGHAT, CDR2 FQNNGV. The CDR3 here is CASSLEGLYGYTF. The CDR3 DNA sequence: TGTGCCAGCAGCTTAGAGGGGCTCTATGGCTACACCTTC. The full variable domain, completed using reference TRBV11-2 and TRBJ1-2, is EAGVAQSPRYKIIEKRQSVAFWCNPISGHATLYWYQQILGQGPKLLIQFQNNGVVDDSQLPKDRFSAERLKGVDSTLKIQPAKLEDSAVYLCASSLEGLYGYTFGSGTRLTVV.

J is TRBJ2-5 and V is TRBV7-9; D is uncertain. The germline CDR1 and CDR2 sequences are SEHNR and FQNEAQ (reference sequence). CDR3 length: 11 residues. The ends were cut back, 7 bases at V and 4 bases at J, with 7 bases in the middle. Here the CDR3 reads CASNQIETQYF. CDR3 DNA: TGTGCCAGCAACCAGATAGAGACCCAGTACTTC.

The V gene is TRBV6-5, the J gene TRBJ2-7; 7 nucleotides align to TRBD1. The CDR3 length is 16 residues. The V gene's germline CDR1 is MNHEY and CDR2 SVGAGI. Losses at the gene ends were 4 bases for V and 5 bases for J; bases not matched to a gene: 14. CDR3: CASSSLFRQGGHEQYF. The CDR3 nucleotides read TGTGCCAGCAGTTCCCTTTTTCGACAGGGTGGACACGAGCAGTACTTC.

The DNA of the CDR3 is TGTGCCAGCAGTAAGGGACAGCCCTCCTACGAGCAGTACTTC. It yields the protein CASSKGQPSYEQYF. The genes are TRBV6-5 and TRBJ2-7, with 7 positions matching TRBD1. Germline lookup yields CDR1 MNHEY and CDR2 SVGAGI. This CDR3 comprises 14 residues. J gave up 0 bases and V 5 bases, and 4 bases lay outside the gene matches.

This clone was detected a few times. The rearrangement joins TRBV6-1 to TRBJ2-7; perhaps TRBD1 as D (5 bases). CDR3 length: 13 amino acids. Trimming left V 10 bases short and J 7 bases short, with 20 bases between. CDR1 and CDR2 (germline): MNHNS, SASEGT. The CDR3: CATPRRGTGEQYF. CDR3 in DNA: TGTGCCACCCCGCGTAGGGGAACTGGAGAGCAGTACTTC.

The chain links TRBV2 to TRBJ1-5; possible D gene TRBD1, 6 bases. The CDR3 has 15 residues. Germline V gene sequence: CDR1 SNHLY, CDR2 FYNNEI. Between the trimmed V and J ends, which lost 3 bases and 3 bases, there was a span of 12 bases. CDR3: CASSDGQGINQPQHF. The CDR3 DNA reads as TGTGCCAGCAGTGACGGGCAGGGGATCAATCAGCCCCAGCATTTT.

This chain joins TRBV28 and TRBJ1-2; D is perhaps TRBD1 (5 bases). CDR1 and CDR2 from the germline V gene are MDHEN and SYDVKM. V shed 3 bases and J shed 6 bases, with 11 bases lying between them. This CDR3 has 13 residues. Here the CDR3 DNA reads TGTGCCAGCAGTTTGGGAGGGGCTGATGGCTACACCTTC. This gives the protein CASSLGGADGYTF.

CDR3 in DNA: TGTGCCAGCAGCCGGGACAGGGGGCAAGTTGGCACAGATACGCAGTATTTT. The encoded protein is CASSRDRGQVGTDTQYF. The V call is TRBV7-8, the J call TRBJ2-3; 12 bases map to TRBD1. This CDR3 region has 17 residues. Germline lookup yields CDR1 SGHVS and CDR2 FQNEAQ. V was clipped by 5 bases and J by 1 base; unmatched bases: 7.

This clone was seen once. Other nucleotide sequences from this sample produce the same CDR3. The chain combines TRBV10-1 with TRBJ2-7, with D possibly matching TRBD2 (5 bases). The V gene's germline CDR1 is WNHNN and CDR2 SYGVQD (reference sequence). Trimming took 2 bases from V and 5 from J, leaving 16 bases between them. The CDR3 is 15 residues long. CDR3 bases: TGCGCCAGCAGTGAGGCAAGGCCGGGGTTGGACGAGCAGTACTTC. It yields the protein CASSEARPGLDEQYF.

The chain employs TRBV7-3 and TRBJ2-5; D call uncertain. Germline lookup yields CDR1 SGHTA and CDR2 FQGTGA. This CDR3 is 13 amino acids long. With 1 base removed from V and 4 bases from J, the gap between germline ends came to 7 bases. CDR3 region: CASSLSSLETQYF. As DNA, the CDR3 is TGTGCCAGCAGCTTAAGTAGTTTAGAGACCCAGTACTTC. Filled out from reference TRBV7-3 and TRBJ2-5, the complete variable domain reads GAGVSQTPSNKVTEKGKYVELRCDPISGHTALYWYRQSLGQGPEFLIYFQGTGAADDSGLPNDRFFAVRPEGSVSTLKIQRTERGDSAVYLCASSLSSLETQYFGPGTRLLVL.

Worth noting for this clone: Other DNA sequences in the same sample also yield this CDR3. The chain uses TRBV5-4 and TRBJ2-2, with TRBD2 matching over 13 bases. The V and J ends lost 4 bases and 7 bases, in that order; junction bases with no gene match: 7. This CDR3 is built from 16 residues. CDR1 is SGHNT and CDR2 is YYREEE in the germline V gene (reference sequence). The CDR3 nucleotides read TGTGCCAGCAGCCCCCCGGGACTAGCGGGATTCGGGGAGCTGTTTTTT. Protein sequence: CASSPPGLAGFGELFF.

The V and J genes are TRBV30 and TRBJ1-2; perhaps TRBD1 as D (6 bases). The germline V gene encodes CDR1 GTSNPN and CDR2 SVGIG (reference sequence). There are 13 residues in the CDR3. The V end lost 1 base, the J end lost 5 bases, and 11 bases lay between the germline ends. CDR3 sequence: CAWSATGRYGYTF. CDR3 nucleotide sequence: TGTGCCTGGAGTGCGACAGGTAGATATGGCTACACCTTC.

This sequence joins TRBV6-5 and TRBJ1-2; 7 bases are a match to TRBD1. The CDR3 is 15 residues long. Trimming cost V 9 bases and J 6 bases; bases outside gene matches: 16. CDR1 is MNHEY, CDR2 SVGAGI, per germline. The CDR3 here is CASSRVATGHHGYTF. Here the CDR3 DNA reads TGTGCCAGTTCCCGGGTTGCGACAGGGCACCATGGCTACACCTTC.

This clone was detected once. The CDR3 bases are TGTGCCAGCAGACAGGGGAACGGGGAGCTGTTTTTT. This sequence encodes CASRQGNGELFF. The gene calls are TRBV2 and TRBJ2-2; 7 nucleotides line up with TRBD1. Losses at the gene ends were 6 bases for V and 7 bases for J; bases not matched to a gene: 2. The CDR3 runs 12 residues. Germline lookup yields CDR1 SNHLY and CDR2 FYNNEI.

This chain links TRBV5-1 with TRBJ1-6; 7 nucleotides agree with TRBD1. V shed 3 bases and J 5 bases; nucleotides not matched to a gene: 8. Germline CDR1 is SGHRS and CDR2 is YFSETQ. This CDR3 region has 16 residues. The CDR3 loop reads CASSWEPGQHNSPLHF. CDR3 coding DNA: TGCGCCAGCAGCTGGGAACCGGGACAGCATAATTCACCCCTCCACTTT.

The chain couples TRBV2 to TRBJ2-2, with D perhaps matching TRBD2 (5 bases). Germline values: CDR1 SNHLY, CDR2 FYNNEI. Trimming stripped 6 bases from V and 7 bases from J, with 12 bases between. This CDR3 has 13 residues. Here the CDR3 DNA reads TGTGCCAGCAGCCAACGGGAAGGCGGGGAGCTGTTTTTT. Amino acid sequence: CASSQREGGELFF.

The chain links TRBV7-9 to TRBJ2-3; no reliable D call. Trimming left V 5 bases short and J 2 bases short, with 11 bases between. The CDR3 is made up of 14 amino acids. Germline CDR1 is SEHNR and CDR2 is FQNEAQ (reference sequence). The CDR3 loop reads CASSPSPPTDTQYF. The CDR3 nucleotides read TGTGCCAGCAGCCCAAGCCCACCCACAGATACGCAGTATTTT.

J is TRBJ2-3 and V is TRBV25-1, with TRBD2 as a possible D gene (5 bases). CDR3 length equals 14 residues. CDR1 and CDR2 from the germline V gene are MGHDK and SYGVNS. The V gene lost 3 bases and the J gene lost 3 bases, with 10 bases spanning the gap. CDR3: CASSEVRGTDTQYF. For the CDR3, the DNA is TGTGCCAGCAGTGAGGTGCGCGGGACAGATACGCAGTATTTT.

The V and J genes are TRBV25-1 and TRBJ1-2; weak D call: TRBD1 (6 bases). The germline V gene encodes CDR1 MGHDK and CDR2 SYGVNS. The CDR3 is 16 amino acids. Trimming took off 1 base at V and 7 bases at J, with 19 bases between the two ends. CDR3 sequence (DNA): TGTGCCAGCAGTGAATCCCTCACGGCGGGGGGCCTTGGCTACACCTTC. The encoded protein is CASSESLTAGGLGYTF.

CDR3 in DNA: TGTGCCAGCAGCGTAGACCCGGGGTTGAACACTGAAGCTTTCTTT. It encodes CASSVDPGLNTEAFF. The rearrangement links TRBV9 to TRBJ1-1; D is ambiguous. CDR3 length: 15 residues. The germline V gene has CDR1 SGDLS and CDR2 YYNGEE. V lost 0 bases to trimming and J lost 0 bases, with 9 bases between them.

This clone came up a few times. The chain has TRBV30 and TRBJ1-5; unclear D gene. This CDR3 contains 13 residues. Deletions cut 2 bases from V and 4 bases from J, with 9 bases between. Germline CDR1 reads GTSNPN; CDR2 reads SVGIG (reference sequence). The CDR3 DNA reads TGTGCCTGGAGTCGTACTACGAATCAGCCCCAGCATTTT. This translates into CAWSRTTNQPQHF.

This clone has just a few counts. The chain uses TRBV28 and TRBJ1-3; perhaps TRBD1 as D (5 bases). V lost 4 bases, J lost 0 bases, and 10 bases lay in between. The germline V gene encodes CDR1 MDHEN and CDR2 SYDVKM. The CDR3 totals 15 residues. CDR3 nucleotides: TGTGCCAGCAGTTGGGTCAGGGACTCTGGAAACACCATATATTTT. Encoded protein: CASSWVRDSGNTIYF.

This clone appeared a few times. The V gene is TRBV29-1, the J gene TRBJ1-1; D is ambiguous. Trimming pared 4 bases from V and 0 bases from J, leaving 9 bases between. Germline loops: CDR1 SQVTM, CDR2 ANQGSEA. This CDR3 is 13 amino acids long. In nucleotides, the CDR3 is TGCAGCGTTGTAGGGAGAATGAACACTGAAGCTTTCTTT. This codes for CSVVGRMNTEAFF.

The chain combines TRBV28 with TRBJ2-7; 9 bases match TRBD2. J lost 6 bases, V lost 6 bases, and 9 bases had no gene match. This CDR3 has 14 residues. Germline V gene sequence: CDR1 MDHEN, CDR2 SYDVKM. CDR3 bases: TGTGCCAGCAGCCCGAGGCGGGAGGGCGTCGAGCAGTACTTC. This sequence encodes CASSPRREGVEQYF. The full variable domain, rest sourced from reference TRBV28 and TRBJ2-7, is DVKVTQSSRYLVKRTGEKVFLECVQDMDHENMFWYRQDPGLGLRLIYFSYDVKMKEKGDIPEGYSVSREKKERFSLILESASTNQTSMYLCASSPRREGVEQYFGPGTRLTVT.

The CDR3 sequence is CASSLGEQNIQYF. DNA for the CDR3: TGTGCCAGCAGCTTAGGAGAACAAAACATTCAGTACTTC. V is TRBV11-3 and J is TRBJ2-4; D is unclear. Germline CDR1 reads SGHNT; CDR2 reads YENEEA. The CDR3 consists of 13 residues. V was clipped by 1 base and J by 5 bases, with 6 bases between them.

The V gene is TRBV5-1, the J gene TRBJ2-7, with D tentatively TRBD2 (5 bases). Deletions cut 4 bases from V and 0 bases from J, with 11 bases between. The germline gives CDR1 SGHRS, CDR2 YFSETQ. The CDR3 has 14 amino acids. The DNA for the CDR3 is TGCGCCAGCAGCATGACCGGGAACTCCTACGAGCAGTACTTC. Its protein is CASSMTGNSYEQYF.

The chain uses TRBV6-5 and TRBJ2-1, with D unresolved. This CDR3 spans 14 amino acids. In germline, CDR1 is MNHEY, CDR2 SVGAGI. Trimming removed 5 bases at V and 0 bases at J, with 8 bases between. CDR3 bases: TGTGCCAGCAGTGCACAGCTCTCCTACAATGAGCAGTTCTTC. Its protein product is CASSAQLSYNEQFF.